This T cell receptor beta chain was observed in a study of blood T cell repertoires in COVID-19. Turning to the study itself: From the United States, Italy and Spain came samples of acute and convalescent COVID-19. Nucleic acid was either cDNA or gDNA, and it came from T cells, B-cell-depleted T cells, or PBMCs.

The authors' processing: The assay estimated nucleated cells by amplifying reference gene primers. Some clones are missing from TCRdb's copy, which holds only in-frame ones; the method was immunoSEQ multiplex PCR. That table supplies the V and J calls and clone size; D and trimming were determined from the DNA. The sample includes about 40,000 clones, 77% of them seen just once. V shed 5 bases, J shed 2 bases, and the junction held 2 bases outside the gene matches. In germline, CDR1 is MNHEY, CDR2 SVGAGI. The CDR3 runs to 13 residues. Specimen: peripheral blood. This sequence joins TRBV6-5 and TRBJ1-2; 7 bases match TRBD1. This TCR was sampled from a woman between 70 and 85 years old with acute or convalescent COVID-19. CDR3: CASSRTGNYGYTF. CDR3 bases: TGTGCCAGCAGTCGGACAGGCAACTATGGCTACACCTTC.